The entry that follows covers one T cell receptor beta chain sequence. Its cognate antigen is unknown. Blood sampling took place at baseline, cycle 4 day 1, and cycle 7 day 1. The sample belongs to a study of OX40 agonist ivuxolimab in advanced cancers. Background on the study: Earlier anti-PD-1, anti-PD-L1 or anti-CTLA-4 therapy was permitted; less than 50% had received some. Study observations and caveats: Averaging showed that CD8+ T cells had more expanded clones than CD4+ did. Some of the nonresponding patients also showed low levels of normalized T-cell clonal expansion.

Data came from immunoSEQ multiplex PCR; TCRdb stores just in-frame clones and leaves some out. The table has 70,000 to 100,000 clones, around 91% seen once. The CDR3 totals 15 residues. The sequenced sample was CD4+ or CD8+ T cells sorted from blood, obtained in a trial of the OX40 agonist ivuxolimab. This chain links TRBV21-1 with TRBJ2-7; no check of the table's D call, TRBD2, against the DNA was made. TRBV21-1 is marked as a pseudogene. The sequence was collected from an adult with an advanced solid tumor such as melanoma, head and neck, liver or kidney cancer. CDR3 in DNA: TGTGCCAGCAGCAAATATCAGCGGGAGTCCCGCGAGCAGTACTTC. Protein: CASSKYQRESREQYF.